One T cell receptor beta chain is described in this entry. The antigen remains unidentified. This CDR3 region has 14 residues. Trimming removed 2 bases at V and 0 bases at J, with 7 bases between. Looked up from germline, CDR1 is ENHRY and CDR2 is SYGVKD. The second PCR ran about 7 to 12 cycles with a sample-barcoded 5' primer and J-beta primers. TCRdb passed the 5' RACE reads through MiXCR, listing each CDR3 protein once. The data show fewer than 1,000,000 distinct CDR3 sequences, around 42% seen once. The data were taken from a study of blood T cells in healthy people across ages. As for the study in general: Template switching recovered approximately one barcoded beta molecule for every two T cells.

Points from the study as a whole: Older age went with lower TCR beta diversity per million T cells, in a roughly linear way.

The clonotype was recovered from a man in his 60s in good health. The sequencing input was blood. This sequence joins TRBV10-3 and TRBJ1-1; TRBD1 is a possible D gene (5 bases). CDR3 in amino acids: CAISERGMNTEAFF. CDR3 coding DNA: TGTGCCATCAGTGAGCGGGGGATGAACACTGAAGCTTTCTTT.